This TCR beta chain appears in the sequencing data of a study of CD4+ T cells in melanoma. Overall study findings and caveats: In melanoma, neoantigen-specific CD4+ T cells reportedly differed in differentiation state.

The CDR3 is 14 residues long. Trimming stripped 6 bases from V and 1 base from J, with 12 bases between. Germline V gene sequence: CDR1 WSHSY, CDR2 SAAADI. Here immunoSEQ multiplex PCR was the method, and the copy in TCRdb shows in-frame clones only, minus some. The data show around 110,000 clones, 92% seen once. As concerns this clone: The antigen is undetermined.

This sequence joins TRBV10-2 and TRBJ1-1; D uncertain. The TCR was taken from a human donor with melanoma. Specimen: peripheral blood. CDR3: CASRGGTWNTEAFF. The CDR3 DNA reads TGCGCCAGCAGGGGAGGAACGTGGAACACTGAAGCTTTCTTT.